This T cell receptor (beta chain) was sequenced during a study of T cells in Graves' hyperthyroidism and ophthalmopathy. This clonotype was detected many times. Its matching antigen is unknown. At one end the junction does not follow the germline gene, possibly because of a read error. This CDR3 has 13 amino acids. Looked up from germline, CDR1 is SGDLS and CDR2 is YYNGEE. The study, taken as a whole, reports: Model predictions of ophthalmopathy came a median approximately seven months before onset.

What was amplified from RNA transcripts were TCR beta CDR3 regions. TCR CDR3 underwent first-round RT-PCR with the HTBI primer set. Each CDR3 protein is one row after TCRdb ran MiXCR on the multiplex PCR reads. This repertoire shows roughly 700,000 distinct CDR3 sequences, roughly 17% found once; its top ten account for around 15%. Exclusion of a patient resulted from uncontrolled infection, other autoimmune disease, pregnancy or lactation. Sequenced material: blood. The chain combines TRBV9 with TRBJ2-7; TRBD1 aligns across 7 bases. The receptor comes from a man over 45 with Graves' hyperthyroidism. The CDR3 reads CASSVGGSYEQYF. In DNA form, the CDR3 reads TGTGCCAGCAGTGTAGGGGGCTCGTACGAGCAGTACTTC. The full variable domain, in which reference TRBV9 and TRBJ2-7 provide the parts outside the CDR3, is DSGVTQTPKHLITATGQRVTLRCSPRSGDLSVYWYQQSLDQGLQFLIQYYNGEERAKGNILERFSAQQFPDLHSELNLSSLELGDSALYFCASSVGGSYEQYFGPGTRLTVT.